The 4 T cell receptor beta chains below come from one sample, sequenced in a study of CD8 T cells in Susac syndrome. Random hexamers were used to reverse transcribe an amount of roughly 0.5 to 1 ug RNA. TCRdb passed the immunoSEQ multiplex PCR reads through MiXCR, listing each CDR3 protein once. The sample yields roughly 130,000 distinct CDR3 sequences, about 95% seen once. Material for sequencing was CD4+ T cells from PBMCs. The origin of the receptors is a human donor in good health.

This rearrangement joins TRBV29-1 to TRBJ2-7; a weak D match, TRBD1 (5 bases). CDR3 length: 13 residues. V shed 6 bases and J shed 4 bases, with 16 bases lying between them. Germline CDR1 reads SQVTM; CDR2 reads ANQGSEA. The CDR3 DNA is TGCAGCGTGGGTGACAGTGGTCGGTACGAGCAGTACTTC. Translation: CSVGDSGRYEQYF.

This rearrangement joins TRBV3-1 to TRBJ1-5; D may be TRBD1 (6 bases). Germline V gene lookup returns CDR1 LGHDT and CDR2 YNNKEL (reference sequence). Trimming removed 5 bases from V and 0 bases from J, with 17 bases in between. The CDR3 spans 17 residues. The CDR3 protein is CASSWGQKNYSNQPQHF. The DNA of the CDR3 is TGTGCCAGCAGCTGGGGACAAAAGAATTATAGCAATCAGCCCCAGCATTTT.

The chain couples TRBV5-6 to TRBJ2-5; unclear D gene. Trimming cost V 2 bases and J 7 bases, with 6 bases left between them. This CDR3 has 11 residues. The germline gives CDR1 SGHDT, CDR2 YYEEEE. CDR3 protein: CASSFRGTQYF. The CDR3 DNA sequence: TGTGCCAGCAGCTTCCGTGGGACCCAGTACTTC.

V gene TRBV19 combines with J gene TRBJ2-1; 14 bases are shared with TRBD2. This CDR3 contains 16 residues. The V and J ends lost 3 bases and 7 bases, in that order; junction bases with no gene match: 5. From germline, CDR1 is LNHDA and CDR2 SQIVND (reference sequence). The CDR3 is CASSMGLAGVKNEQFF. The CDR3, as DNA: TGTGCCAGTAGTATGGGACTAGCGGGAGTTAAGAATGAGCAGTTCTTC.